The 13 T cell receptor beta chains given below trace back to one sample, sequenced in a study of vaccination and CD4 T cells after COVID-19. The Oncomine TCR Beta short-read assay was applied to DNA of cultured CD4+ T cells. TCRdb re-called the PCR reads through MiXCR, storing one row per CDR3 protein. The table includes 20,000 to 30,000 distinct CDR3 sequences, 45% to 65% detected once. Antigens of these TCRs are unknown. Treatment in this sample: roughly 11-day PBMC culture with coronavirus spike peptide pools or control peptides (ViraFEST assay). Sequencing was done on a sample of CD4+ T cells from blood, cultured in vitro. The receptors originated from a human donor who had recovered from COVID-19.

This clonotype has just a few counts. This rearrangement joins TRBV7-8 to TRBJ2-2; possible D gene TRBD1, 6 bases. Deletions cut 4 bases from V and 7 bases from J, with 19 bases between. The CDR3 runs 16 residues. Germline V gene sequence: CDR1 SGHVS, CDR2 FQNEAQ. Written as DNA, the CDR3 is TGTGCCAGCAGCTACGTGACAGGCCCTCGGGGCGGGGAGCTGTTTTTT. Residues: CASSYVTGPRGGELFF.

The CDR3 coding sequence is TGTGCCAGTAGTATAGGACGAAACACTGAAGCTTTCTTT. This codes for CASSIGRNTEAFF. The chain is built from TRBV19 and TRBJ1-1, with unresolved D. The germline CDR1 and CDR2 sequences are LNHDA and SQIVND (reference sequence). This CDR3 region has 13 residues. The V end was cut by 1 base, the J end by 2 bases, with 5 bases between.

This clonotype was recorded once. This sequence joins TRBV11-2 and TRBJ2-2; 8 nucleotides match TRBD1. CDR1 and CDR2 (germline): SGHAT, FQNNGV. After removal of 5 bases from V and 1 base from J, the junction contained 0 bases not matched to a gene. This CDR3 comprises 14 residues. The CDR3 DNA reads TGTGCCAGCAGCGGGACAGGGAACACCGGGGAGCTGTTTTTT. It specifies CASSGTGNTGELFF.

The chain combines TRBV7-9 with TRBJ1-3; D ambiguous. Germline CDR1 and CDR2: SEHNR and FQNEAQ (reference sequence). Trimming took 0 bases from V and 3 from J, leaving 12 bases between them. This CDR3 region has 16 residues. This chain's CDR3 is CASSLAARALGNTIYF. The CDR3 DNA reads TGTGCCAGCAGCTTAGCGGCGAGGGCCCTTGGAAACACCATATATTTT.

V gene TRBV19 combines with J gene TRBJ1-6; D is unresolved. V was shortened by 2 bases and J by 2 bases, with 10 bases between the two germline ends. The CDR3 loop spans 16 amino acids. CDR1 is LNHDA and CDR2 is SQIVND in the germline V gene (reference sequence). CDR3 DNA: TGTGCCAGTAGTATAAGGTCACAGACCTATAATTCACCCCTCCACTTT. Amino acid sequence: CASSIRSQTYNSPLHF.

The rearrangement links TRBV12-3 or TRBV12-4 to TRBJ1-5; the match to TRBD1 covers 7 bases. J was trimmed by 8 bases and V by 5 bases; bases with no gene match: 12. The CDR3 loop spans 15 amino acids. The CDR3 DNA is TGTGCCAGCAGTCTACGACAGGGTTATTGGGAGCCCCAGCATTTT. This gives the protein CASSLRQGYWEPQHF.

In its sample, this clonotype was seen a few times. The chain's CDR3 is CASSSQENTEAFF. In DNA, the CDR3 is TGTGCCAGCAGCTCACAGGAGAACACTGAAGCTTTCTTT. V gene TRBV7-2 combines with J gene TRBJ1-1; TRBD1 might be the D (5 bases). The CDR3 consists of 13 residues. CDR1 and CDR2 (germline): SGHTA, FQGNSA. V lost 4 bases and J lost 1, with 7 bases in between.

This chain connects TRBV10-2 to TRBJ2-7; maybe TRBD1 (6 bases). The CDR3 is 13 residues long. CDR1 and CDR2 (germline): WSHSY, SAAADI. Trimming left V 7 bases short and J 1 base short, with 11 bases between. CDR3 in amino acids: CASTGQISYEQYF. In DNA, the CDR3 is TGCGCCAGCACCGGACAGATTTCCTACGAGCAGTACTTC.

The chain recombines TRBV7-2 with TRBJ1-5; no definite D call. The CDR3 runs to 13 residues. Germline CDR1 SGHTA, CDR2 FQGNSA. V was trimmed by 4 bases and J by 2 bases, leaving 6 bases between them. The CDR3 sequence: CASSYQGNQPQHF. CDR3 in DNA: TGTGCCAGCAGCTATCAGGGCAATCAGCCCCAGCATTTT.

The CDR3 is CASSFGEGNYGYTF. DNA for the CDR3: TGTGCCAGCAGTTTCGGGGAGGGTAACTATGGCTACACCTTC. This sequence joins TRBV12-3 or TRBV12-4 and TRBJ1-2; unclear D gene. V was pared by 3 bases and J by 1 base, with 9 bases between. The CDR3 covers 14 residues.

The chain employs TRBV2 and TRBJ2-6; D may be TRBD1 (5 bases). V lost 3 bases and J lost 2, with 17 bases in between. This CDR3 spans 18 amino acids. CDR1 SNHLY and CDR2 FYNNEI come from the germline V gene. CDR3 DNA: TGTGCCAGCAGTGATTCGGGTAATTGGGGCCCTGGGGCCAACGTCCTGACTTTC. Its protein product is CASSDSGNWGPGANVLTF.

The chain employs TRBV6-5 and TRBJ2-3, with D hard to call. The germline V gene has CDR1 MNHEY and CDR2 SVGAGI. The V and J ends lost 1 base and 2 bases respectively, with 16 bases between them. The CDR3 runs 17 residues. CDR3 sequence reads: CASSYLIRQTFTDTQYF. CDR3 sequence (DNA): TGTGCCAGCAGTTACTTAATCAGACAAACTTTCACAGATACGCAGTATTTT.

This chain connects TRBV7-2 to TRBJ2-7; TRBD1 is a possible D gene (5 bases). The CDR3 spans 15 residues. Germline values: CDR1 SGHTA, CDR2 FQGNSA. V was trimmed by 1 base and J by 3 bases, leaving 13 bases between them. CDR3 protein: CASSLEDAGYYEQYF. CDR3 sequence (DNA): TGTGCCAGCAGCTTAGAGGACGCAGGGTACTACGAGCAGTACTTC.